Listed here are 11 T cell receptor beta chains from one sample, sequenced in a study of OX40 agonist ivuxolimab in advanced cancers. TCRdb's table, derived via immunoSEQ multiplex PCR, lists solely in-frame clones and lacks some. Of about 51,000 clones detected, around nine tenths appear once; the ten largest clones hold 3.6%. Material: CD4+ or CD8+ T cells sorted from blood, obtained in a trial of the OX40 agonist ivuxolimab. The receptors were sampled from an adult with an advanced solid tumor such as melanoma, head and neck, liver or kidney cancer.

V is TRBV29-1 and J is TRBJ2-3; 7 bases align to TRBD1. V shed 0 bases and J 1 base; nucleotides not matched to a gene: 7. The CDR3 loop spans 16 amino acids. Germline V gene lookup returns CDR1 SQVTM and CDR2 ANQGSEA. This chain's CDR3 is CSVEETGIVGTDTQYF. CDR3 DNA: TGCAGCGTTGAAGAGACAGGGATTGTCGGCACAGATACGCAGTATTTT.

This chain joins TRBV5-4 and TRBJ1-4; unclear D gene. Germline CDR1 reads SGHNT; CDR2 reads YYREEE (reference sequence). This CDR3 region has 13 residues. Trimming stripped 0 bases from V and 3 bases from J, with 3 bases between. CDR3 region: CASSLAANEKLFF. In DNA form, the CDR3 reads TGTGCCAGCAGCTTGGCCGCTAATGAAAAACTGTTTTTT.

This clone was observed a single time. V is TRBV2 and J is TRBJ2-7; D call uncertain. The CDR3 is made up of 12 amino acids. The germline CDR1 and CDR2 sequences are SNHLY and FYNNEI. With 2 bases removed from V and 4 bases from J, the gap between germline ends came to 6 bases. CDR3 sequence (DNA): TGTGCCAGCAGTGAATTGGGTTACGAGCAGTACTTC. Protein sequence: CASSELGYEQYF.

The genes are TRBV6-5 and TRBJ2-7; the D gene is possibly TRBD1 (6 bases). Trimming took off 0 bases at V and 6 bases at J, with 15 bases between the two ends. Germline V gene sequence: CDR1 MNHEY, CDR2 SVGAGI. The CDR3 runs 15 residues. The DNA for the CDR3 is TGTGCCAGCAGTTACTCATGGCAGGGGAAGGCCGAGCAGTACTTC. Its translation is CASSYSWQGKAEQYF.

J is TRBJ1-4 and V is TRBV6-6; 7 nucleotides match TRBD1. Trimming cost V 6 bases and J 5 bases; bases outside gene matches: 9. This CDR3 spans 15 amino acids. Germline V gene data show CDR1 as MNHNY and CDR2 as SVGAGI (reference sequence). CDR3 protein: CASSAGQAGNEKLFF. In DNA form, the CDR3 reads TGTGCCAGCAGCGCCGGACAGGCGGGAAATGAAAAACTGTTTTTT.

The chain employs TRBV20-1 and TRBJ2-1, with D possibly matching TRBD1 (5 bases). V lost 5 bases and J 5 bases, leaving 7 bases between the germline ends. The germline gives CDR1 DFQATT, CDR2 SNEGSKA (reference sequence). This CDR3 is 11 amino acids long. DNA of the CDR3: TGCAGTGCTGGGGCCGACAATGAGCAGTTCTTC. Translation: CSAGADNEQFF.

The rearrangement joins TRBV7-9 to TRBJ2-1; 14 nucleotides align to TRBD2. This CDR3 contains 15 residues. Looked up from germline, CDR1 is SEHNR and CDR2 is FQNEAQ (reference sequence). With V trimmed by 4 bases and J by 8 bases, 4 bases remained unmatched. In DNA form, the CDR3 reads TGTGCCAGCAGCTCGGGACTAGCGGGAGAGCATGAGCAGTTCTTC. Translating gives CASSSGLAGEHEQFF.

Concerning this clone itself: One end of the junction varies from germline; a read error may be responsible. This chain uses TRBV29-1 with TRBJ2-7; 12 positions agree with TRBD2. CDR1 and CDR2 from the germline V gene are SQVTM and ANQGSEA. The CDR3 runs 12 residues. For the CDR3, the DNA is TGCAGCGCCCAGACTAGCGGGGGACCCGAGGGCTTC. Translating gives CSAQTSGGPEGF.

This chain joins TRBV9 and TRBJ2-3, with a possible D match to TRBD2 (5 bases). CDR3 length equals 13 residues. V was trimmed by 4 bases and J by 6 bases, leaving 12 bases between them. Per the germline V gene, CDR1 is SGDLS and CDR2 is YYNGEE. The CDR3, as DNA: TGTGCCAGCAGCCAGAACCGAGGGGATACGCAGTATTTT. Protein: CASSQNRGDTQYF.

This CDR3 is CASSLEFVLTITEAFF. As DNA, the CDR3 is TGCGCCAGCAGCTTGGAGTTTGTGTTGACAATAACTGAAGCTTTCTTT. V gene TRBV5-1 combines with J gene TRBJ1-1; no clear D gene. The ends were cut back, 0 bases at V and 5 bases at J, with 17 bases in the middle. The CDR3 runs 16 residues. Germline CDR1 SGHRS, CDR2 YFSETQ.

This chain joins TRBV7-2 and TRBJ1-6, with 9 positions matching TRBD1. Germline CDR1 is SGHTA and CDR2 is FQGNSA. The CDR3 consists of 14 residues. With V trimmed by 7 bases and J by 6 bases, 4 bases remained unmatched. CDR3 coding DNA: TGTGCCAGCACCTTGGACAGGGGTAATTCACCCCTCCACTTT. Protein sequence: CASTLDRGNSPLHF.